This entry lists 3 T cell receptor beta chains sequenced from one sample in a study of cytomegalovirus exposure and HLA in healthy donors. PCR employed 60 Vbeta and 13 Jbeta primers. Data came from immunoSEQ multiplex PCR; TCRdb stores just in-frame clones and leaves some out. This sample has about 95,000 clones, with about 81% found just once. The material sequenced was PBMCs. The origin of the receptors is a woman in her thirties or forties in good health and CMV-seropositive.

The chain joins TRBV6-6 to TRBJ2-7, with D tentatively TRBD2 (6 bases). CDR1 is MNHNY and CDR2 is SVGAGI in the germline V gene (reference sequence). V was trimmed by 5 bases and J by 3 bases, leaving 11 bases between them. This CDR3 is built from 13 residues. The CDR3 spells CASSRGEYYEQYF. CDR3 nucleotides: TGTGCCAGCAGTCGCGGGGAGTACTACGAGCAGTACTTC.

The chain couples TRBV7-8 to TRBJ2-7; possible D gene TRBD2, 5 bases. Per the germline V gene, CDR1 is SGHVS and CDR2 is FQNEAQ. The CDR3 is 16 residues long. V shed 0 bases and J shed 5 bases, with 17 bases lying between them. The CDR3 is CASSLAHGRTGHEQYF. In DNA form, the CDR3 reads TGTGCCAGCAGCTTAGCCCATGGACGGACTGGCCACGAGCAGTACTTC.

This clone was seen more than once but under ten times. This sequence joins TRBV4-1 and TRBJ2-1, with 10 positions matching TRBD2. The CDR3 covers 15 residues. CDR1 is MGHRA, CDR2 YSYEKL, per germline. V was pared by 6 bases and J by 0 bases, with 2 bases of the junction left unmatched. The CDR3 region is CASRWTSGSYNEQFF. In DNA form, the CDR3 reads TGCGCCAGCAGGTGGACTAGCGGCTCCTACAATGAGCAGTTCTTC.